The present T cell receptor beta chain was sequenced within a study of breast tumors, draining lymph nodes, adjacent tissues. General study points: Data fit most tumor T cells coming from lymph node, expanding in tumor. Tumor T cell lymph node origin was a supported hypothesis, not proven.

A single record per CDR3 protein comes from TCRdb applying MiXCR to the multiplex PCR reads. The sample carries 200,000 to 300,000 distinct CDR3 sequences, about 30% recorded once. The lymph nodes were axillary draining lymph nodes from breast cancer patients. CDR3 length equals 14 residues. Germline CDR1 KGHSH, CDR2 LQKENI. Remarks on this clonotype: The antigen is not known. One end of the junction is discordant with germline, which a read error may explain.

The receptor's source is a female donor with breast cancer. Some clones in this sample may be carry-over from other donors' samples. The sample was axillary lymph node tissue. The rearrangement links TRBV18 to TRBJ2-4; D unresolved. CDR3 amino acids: CASSPQGAKNIRYF. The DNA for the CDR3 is TGTGCCAGCTCACCACAGGGTGCCAAAAACATTCGGTACTTC.